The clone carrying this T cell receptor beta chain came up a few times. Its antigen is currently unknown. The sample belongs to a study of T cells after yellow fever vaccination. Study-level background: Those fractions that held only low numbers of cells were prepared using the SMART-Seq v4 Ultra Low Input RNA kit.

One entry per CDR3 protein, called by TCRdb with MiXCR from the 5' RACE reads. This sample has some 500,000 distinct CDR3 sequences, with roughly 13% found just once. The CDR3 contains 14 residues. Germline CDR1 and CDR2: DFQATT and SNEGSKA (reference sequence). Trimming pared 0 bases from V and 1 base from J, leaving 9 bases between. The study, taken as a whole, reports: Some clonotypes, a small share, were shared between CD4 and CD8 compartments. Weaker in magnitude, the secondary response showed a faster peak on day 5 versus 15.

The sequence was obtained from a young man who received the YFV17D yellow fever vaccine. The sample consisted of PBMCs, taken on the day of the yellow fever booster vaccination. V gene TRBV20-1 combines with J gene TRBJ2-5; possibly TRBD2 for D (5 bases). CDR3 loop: CSARDNRGQETQYF. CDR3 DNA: TGCAGTGCTAGAGATAACCGGGGCCAAGAGACCCAGTACTTC.